This TCR beta chain was observed in a study of a mutant IDH1 vaccine in newly diagnosed glioma. Study details: In weeks 1, 3, 5, 7, 11, 15, 19 and 23, patients were immunized, eight times in all.

The repertoire was sequenced with immunoSEQ multiplex PCR; TCRdb's copy has only in-frame clones and lacks some. The table lists more than 35,000 clones, around 81% of them singletons. The time point: week 23, last vaccination. Mutant IDH1 20-mer peptide, at 300 ug, made up each vaccine dose, with topical imiquimod. V was clipped by 0 bases and J by 2 bases, with 3 bases between them. This CDR3 has 12 amino acids. Germline CDR1 is SGHDT and CDR2 is YYEEEE. On this clone itself: Antigen: not known.

This TCR derives from a middle-aged man with glioma. The V call is TRBV5-6, the J call TRBJ2-7; no clear D gene. Sequenced material: PBMCs, taken from a glioma patient whose treatment included an IDH1 peptide vaccine. CDR3 nucleotide sequence: TGTGCCAGCAGCTTGGGAACCTACGAGCAGTACTTC. Its protein product is CASSLGTYEQYF.